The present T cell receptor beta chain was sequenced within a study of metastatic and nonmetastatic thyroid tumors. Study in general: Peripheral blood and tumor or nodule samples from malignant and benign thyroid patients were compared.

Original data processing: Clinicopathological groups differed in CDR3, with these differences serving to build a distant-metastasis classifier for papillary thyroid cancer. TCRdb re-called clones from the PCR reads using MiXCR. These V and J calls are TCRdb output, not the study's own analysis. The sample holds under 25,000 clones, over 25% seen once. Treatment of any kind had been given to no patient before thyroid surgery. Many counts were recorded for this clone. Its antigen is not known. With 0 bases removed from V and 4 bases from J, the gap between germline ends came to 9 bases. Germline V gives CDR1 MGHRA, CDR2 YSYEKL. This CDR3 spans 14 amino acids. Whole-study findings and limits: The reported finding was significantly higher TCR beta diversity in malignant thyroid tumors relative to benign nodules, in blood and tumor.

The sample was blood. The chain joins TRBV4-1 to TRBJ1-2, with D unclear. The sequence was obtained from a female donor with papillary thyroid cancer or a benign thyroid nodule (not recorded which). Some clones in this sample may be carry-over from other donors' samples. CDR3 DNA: TGCGCCAGCAGCCAAGAGCCGTATCTCTATGGCTACACCTTC. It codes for CASSQEPYLYGYTF.